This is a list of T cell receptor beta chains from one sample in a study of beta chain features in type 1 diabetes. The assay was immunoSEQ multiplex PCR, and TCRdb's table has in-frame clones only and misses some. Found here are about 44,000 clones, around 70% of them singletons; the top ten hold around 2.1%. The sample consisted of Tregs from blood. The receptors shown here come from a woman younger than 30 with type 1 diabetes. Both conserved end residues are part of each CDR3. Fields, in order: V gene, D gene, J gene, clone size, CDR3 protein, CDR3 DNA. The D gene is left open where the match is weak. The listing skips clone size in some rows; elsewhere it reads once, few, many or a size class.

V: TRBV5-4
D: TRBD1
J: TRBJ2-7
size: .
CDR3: CASSSGQDSYEQYF
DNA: TGTGCCAGCAGTTCAGGACAGGACTCCTACGAGCAGTACTTC

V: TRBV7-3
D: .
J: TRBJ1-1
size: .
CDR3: CASSLSPERNTEAFF
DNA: TGTGCCAGCAGCTTATCCCCTGAGAGGAACACTGAAGCTTTCTTT

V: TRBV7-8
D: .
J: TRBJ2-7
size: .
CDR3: CASSFTGTTYEQYF
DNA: TGTGCCAGCAGCTTTACCGGGACAACCTACGAGCAGTACTTC

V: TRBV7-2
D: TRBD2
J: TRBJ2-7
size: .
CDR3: CASSYGLAGGLYEQYF
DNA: TGTGCCAGCAGCTACGGACTAGCGGGAGGGCTGTACGAGCAGTACTTC

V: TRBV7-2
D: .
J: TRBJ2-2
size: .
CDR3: CASSLGRFGELFF
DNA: TGTGCCAGCAGCTTAGGGCGGTTCGGGGAGCTGTTTTTT

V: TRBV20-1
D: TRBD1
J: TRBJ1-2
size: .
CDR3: CTLRTGDGYTF
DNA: TGCACCCTGAGGACAGGGGATGGCTACACCTTC

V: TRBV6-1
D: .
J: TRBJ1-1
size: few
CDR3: CASNLGGEGFF
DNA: TGTGCCAGCAACTTAGGGGGTGAAGGCTTCTTT

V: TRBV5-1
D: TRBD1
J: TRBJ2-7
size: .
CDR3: CASSFTQDRGYEQYF
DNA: TGCGCCAGCAGCTTTACACAGGACAGGGGGTACGAGCAGTACTTC

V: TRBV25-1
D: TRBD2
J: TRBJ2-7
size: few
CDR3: CASTGSGTSGRNYEQYF
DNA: TGTGCCAGCACCGGATCCGGGACTAGCGGGAGAAACTACGAGCAGTACTTC

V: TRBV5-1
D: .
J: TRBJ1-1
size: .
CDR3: CASSLSRGPNTEAFF
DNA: TGCGCCAGCAGCTTGAGCAGAGGCCCGAACACTGAAGCTTTCTTT

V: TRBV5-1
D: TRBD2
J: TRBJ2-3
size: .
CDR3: CASSLVSGGTDTQYF
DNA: TGCGCCAGCAGCTTGGTTAGCGGGGGCACAGATACGCAGTATTTT

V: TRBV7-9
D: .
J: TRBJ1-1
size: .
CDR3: CASKTSNTEAFF
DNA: TGTGCCAGCAAAACATCGAACACTGAAGCTTTCTTT

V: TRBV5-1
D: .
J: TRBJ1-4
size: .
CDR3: CASSSRATGGEKLFF
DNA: TGCGCCAGCAGCTCCCGGGCCACGGGAGGGGAAAAACTGTTTTTT

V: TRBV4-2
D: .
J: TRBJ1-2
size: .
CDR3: CASSQDPQGTYGYTF
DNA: TGTGCCAGCAGCCAAGATCCCCAGGGGACCTATGGCTACACCTTC

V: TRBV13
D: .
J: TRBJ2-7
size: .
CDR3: CASSYPGLSYEQYF
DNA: TGTGCCAGCAGCTATCCGGGACTCAGCTACGAGCAGTACTTC

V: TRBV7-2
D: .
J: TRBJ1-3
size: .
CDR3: CASSRLILDTIYF
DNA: TGTGCCAGCAGCCGACTTATTTTGGACACCATATATTTT

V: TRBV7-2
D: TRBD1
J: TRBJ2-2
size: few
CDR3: CASSLRWATGGTGELFF
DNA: TGTGCCAGCAGCTTACGGTGGGCGACAGGGGGAACCGGGGAGCTGTTTTTT

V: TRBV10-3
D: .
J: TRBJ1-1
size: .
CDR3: CAISHRMNTEAFF
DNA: TGTGCCATCAGTCACAGGATGAACACTGAAGCTTTCTTT

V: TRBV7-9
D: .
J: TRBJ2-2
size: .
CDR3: CASIPGRGKTGELFF
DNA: TGTGCCAGTATACCCGGTCGGGGGAAGACCGGGGAGCTGTTTTTT

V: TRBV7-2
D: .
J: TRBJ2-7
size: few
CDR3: CASINPGTGSYEQYF
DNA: TGTGCCAGCATCAACCCAGGCACTGGGTCCTACGAGCAGTACTTC

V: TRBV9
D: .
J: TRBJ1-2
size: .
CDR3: CASSVVFQGLYTF
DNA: TGTGCCAGCAGCGTAGTTTTCCAGGGTCTCTACACCTTC

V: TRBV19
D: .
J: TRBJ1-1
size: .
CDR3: CASSMSKGWNTEAFF
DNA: TGTGCCAGTAGTATGTCCAAGGGGTGGAACACTGAAGCTTTCTTT

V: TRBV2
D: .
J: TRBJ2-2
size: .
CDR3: CARGRTGELFF
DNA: TGTGCCAGAGGGAGGACCGGGGAGCTGTTTTTT

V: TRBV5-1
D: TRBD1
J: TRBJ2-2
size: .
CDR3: CASRTTGGDTGELFF
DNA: TGCGCCAGCAGGACGACAGGGGGCGATACCGGGGAGCTGTTTTTT

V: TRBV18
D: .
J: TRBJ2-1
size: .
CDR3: CASSPGLGSYGYNEQFF
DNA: TGTGCCAGCTCACCAGGTTTGGGCAGTTATGGGTACAATGAGCAGTTCTTC

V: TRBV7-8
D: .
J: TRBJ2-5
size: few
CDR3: CASSSPRGETQYF
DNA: TGTGCCAGCAGCTCCCCAAGGGGGGAGACCCAGTACTTC

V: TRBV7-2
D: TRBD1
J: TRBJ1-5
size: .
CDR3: CASSAQGAGGNQPQHF
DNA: TGTGCCAGCAGCGCACAGGGGGCCGGGGGCAATCAGCCCCAGCATTTT

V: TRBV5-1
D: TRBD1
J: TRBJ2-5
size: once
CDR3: CASSLPGTGVQETQYF
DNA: TGCGCCAGCAGCTTGCCCGGGACAGGAGTTCAAGAGACCCAGTACTTC

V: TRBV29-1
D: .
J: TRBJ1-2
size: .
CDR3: CSVALLGEVGYTF
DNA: TGCAGCGTCGCGTTATTGGGGGAGGTGGGCTACACCTTC

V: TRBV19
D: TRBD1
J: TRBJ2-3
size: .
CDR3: CASSIDRDRGLKDTQYF
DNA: TGTGCCAGTAGTATAGATCGGGACAGGGGGCTCAAAGATACGCAGTATTTT

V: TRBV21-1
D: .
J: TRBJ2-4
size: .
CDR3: CASSYGLAGVGTKNIQYF
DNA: TGTGCCAGCAGCTACGGACTAGCGGGAGTAGGAACCAAAAACATTCAGTACTTC

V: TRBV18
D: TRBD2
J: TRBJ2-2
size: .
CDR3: CASSPWIAGAAGGELFF
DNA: TGTGCCAGCTCACCCTGGATAGCGGGGGCCGCCGGCGGGGAGCTGTTTTTT

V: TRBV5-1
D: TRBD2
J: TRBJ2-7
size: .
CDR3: CASSLGRTSGRLYF
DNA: TGCGCCAGCAGCTTGGGACGGACTAGCGGGAGACTGTACTTC

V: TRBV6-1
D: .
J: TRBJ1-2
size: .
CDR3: CASTSTDNYGYTF
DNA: TGTGCCAGCACCTCAACAGATAACTATGGCTACACCTTC

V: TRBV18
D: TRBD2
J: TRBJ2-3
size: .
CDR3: CASSPPSGGAADTQYF
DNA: TGTGCCAGCTCACCACCAAGCGGGGGGGCGGCAGATACGCAGTATTTT

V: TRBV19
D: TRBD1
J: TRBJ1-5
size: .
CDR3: CASSRTGYSNQPQHF
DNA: TGTGCCAGTAGTAGGACAGGGTATAGCAATCAGCCCCAGCATTTT

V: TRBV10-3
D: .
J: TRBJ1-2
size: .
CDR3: CAISESPQGGYTF
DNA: TGTGCCATCAGTGAGTCCCCTCAGGGTGGCTACACCTTC

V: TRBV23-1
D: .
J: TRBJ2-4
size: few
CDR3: CARLAKNIQYF
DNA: TGCGCCAGACTAGCCAAAAACATTCAGTACTTC

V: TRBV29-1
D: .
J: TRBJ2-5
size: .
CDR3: CSVGVVMETQYF
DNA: TGCAGCGTTGGCGTAGTGATGGAGACCCAGTACTTC

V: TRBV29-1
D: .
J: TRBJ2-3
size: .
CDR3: CSVEMQIDTQYF
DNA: TGCAGCGTTGAAATGCAGATAGATACGCAGTATTTT

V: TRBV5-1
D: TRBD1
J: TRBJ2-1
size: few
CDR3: CASSFRQGRHGEQFF
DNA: TGCGCCAGCAGCTTCCGACAGGGAAGGCATGGTGAGCAGTTCTTC

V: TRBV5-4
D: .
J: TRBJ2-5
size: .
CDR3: CASSFFGGTQETQYF
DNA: TGTGCCAGCAGCTTCTTCGGCGGGACTCAAGAGACCCAGTACTTC

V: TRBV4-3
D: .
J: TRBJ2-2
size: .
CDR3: CASSPLVSNTGELFF
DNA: TGCGCCAGCTCTCCCCTAGTCTCGAACACCGGGGAGCTGTTTTTT

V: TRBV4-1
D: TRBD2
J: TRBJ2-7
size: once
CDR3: CASSQTTSGGPHYEQYF
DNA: TGCGCCAGCAGCCAAACGACTAGCGGGGGGCCCCACTACGAGCAGTACTTC

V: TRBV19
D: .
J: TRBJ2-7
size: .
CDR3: CASSKGGVAYEQYF
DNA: TGTGCCAGTAGTAAAGGAGGGGTGGCCTACGAGCAGTACTTC

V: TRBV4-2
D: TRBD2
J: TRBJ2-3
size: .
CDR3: CASSQEALAGADTQYF
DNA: TGTGCCAGCAGCCAAGAAGCCCTAGCGGGAGCCGATACGCAGTATTTT

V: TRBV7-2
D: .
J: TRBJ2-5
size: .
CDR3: CASSLGVTQYF
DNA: TGTGCCAGCAGCTTGGGAGTGACCCAGTACTTC

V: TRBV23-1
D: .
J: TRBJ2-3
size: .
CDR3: CASKRELTDTQYF
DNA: TGCGCCAGCAAAAGGGAGCTGACAGATACGCAGTATTTT

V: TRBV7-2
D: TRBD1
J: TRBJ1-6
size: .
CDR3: CASSLQDRGSPLHF
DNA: TGTGCCAGCAGCTTACAGGACAGGGGATCACCCCTCCACTTT

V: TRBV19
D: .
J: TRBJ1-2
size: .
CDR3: CASSVRDYDGYTF
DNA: TGTGCCAGTAGTGTAAGAGACTACGATGGCTACACCTTC

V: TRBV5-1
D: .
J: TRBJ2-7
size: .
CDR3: CASSPRQGYEQYF
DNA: TGCGCCAGCAGCCCCCGACAAGGCTACGAGCAGTACTTC

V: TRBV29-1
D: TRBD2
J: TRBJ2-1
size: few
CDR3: CSVGFGLAGNEQFF
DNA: TGCAGCGTTGGATTCGGACTAGCGGGCAATGAGCAGTTCTTC

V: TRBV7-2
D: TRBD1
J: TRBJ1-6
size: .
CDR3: CASSSQVAGGNSPLHF
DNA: TGTGCCAGCAGCTCCCAGGTGGCAGGGGGTAATTCACCCCTCCACTTT

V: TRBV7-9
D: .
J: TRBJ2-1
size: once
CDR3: CASSFDSEQFF
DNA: TGTGCCAGCAGCTTTGACAGCGAGCAGTTCTTC